This T cell receptor beta chain appears in the sequencing data of a study of blood T cell repertoires in COVID-19. As for the study in general: There were acute and convalescent COVID-19 samples, and they came from the United States, Italy and Spain. The cDNA or gDNA used as material had been derived from T cells, B-cell-depleted T cells, or PBMCs.

Original processing notes: Counts of nucleated cells, estimated from reference gene primer amplification, were obtained. Here immunoSEQ multiplex PCR was the method, and the copy in TCRdb shows in-frame clones only, minus some. V and J calls and clone size are copied from that table; D and trimming were computed from the DNA. Counted here are some 140,000 clones, about 83% occurring once; the ten biggest clones make up roughly 12%. Seattle researchers signed up patients amid active infection and tracked them longitudinally. A word on this clone: At one end, the junction sequence differs from germline, possibly due to a read error.

There are 15 residues in the CDR3. Germline-derived CDR1 and CDR2 are LNHDA and SQIVND (reference sequence). The sequence derives from a woman aged 55 to 70 with COVID-19, enrolled during active disease. The sequencing input was peripheral blood. The chain is built from TRBV19 and TRBJ1-4; the D is unclear. This CDR3 reads CVSSIGGLQTPTLFF. The CDR3 coding sequence is TGTGTCAGTAGTATAGGTGGGCTCCAGACCCCAACTCTGTTTTTT.